This T cell receptor beta chain comes out of a study of blood T cell repertoires in COVID-19. Data came from immunoSEQ multiplex PCR; TCRdb stores just in-frame clones and leaves some out. The sample has 130,000 to 150,000 clones, roughly 79% seen once. The sample was peripheral blood. The receptor's source is a woman aged 55-70 years with acute or convalescent COVID-19.

The CDR3 sequence is CATSDTVLRGNEQFF. The CDR3 region has the DNA TGTGCCACCAGTGATACGGTCCTTCGGGGCAATGAGCAGTTCTTC. The chain joins TRBV24-1 to TRBJ2-1; tentatively, D is TRBD2 (5 bases). This CDR3 spans 15 amino acids. The germline V gene has CDR1 KGHDR and CDR2 SFDVKD. The V end lost 3 bases, the J end lost 6 bases, and 14 bases lay between the germline ends.